The source of this TCR beta chain is a study of blood T cell repertoires in COVID-19. Turning to the study itself: Italy, Spain and the United States were the sources of the convalescent and acute COVID-19 samples. T cells, B-cell-depleted T cells, or PBMCs supplied cDNA or gDNA.

Per the original methods: Estimates of nucleated cell counts were drawn from the amplification of reference gene primers. Sequencing used immunoSEQ multiplex PCR; TCRdb keeps in-frame clones, though not all of them. That table gives V, J and clone size, and the DNA gave D and trimming. The sample has 65,000 to 90,000 clones, about 79% seen once. The TCR originated in a woman in her sixties with acute or convalescent COVID-19. Sequenced material: peripheral blood.

CDR3 loop: CASSQGQASSGNTIYF. CDR3 DNA: TGCGCCAGCAGCCAAGGACAGGCGTCATCTGGAAACACCATATATTTT. The chain uses TRBV5-1 and TRBJ1-3; TRBD1 matches 7 bases. J was trimmed by 1 base and V by 4 bases; bases with no gene match: 8. The CDR3 is 16 residues long. Germline CDR1 and CDR2: SGHRS and YFSETQ.